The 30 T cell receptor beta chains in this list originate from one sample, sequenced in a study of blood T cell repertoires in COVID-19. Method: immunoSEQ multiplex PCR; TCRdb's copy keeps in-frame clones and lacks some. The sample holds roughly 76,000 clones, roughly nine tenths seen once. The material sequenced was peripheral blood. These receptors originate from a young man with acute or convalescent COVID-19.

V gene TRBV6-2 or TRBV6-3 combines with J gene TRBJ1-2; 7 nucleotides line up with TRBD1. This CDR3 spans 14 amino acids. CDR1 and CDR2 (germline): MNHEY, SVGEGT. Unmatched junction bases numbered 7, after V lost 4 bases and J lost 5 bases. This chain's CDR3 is CASSSAGTAYGYTF. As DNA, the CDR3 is TGTGCCAGCAGTTCAGCCGGGACAGCGTATGGCTACACCTTC.

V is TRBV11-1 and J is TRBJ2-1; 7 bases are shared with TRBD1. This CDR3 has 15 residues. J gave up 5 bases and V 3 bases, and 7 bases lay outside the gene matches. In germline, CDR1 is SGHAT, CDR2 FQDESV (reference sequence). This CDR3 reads CASSLGNRGNNEQFF. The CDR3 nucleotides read TGTGCCAGCAGCTTGGGGAACAGGGGTAACAATGAGCAGTTCTTC. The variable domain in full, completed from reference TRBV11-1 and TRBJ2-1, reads EAEVAQSPRYKITEKSQAVAFWCDPISGHATLYWYRQILGQGPELLVQFQDESVVDDSQLPKDRFSAERLKGVDSTLKIQPAELGDSAMYLCASSLGNRGNNEQFFGPGTRLTVL.

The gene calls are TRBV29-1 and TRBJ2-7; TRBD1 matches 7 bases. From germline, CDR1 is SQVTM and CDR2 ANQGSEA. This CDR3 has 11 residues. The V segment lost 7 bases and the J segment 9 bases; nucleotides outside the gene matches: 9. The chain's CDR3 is CSAGQERVQYF. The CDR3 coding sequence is TGCAGCGCTGGACAGGAAAGGGTGCAGTACTTC.

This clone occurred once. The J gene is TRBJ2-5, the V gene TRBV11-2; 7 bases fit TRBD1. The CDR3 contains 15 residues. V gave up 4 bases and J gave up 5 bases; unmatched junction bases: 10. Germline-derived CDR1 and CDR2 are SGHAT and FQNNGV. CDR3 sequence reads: CASSYKGAFSETQYF. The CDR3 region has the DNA TGTGCCAGCAGCTATAAGGGGGCTTTTTCTGAGACCCAGTACTTC.

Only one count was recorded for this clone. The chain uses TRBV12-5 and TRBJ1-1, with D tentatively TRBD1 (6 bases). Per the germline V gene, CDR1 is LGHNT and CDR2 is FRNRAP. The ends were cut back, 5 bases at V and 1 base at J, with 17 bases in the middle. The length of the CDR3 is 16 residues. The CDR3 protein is CASGQGHLGANTEAFF. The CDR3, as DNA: TGTGCTAGTGGTCAGGGACATCTGGGGGCGAACACTGAAGCTTTCTTT.

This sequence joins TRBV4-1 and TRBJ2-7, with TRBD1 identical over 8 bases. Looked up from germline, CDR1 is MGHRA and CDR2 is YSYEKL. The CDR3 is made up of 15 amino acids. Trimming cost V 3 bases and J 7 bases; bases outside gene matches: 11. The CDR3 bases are TGCGCCAGCAGCCATGGGACAGGAAGGAGTGGGGAGCAGTACTTC. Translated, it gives CASSHGTGRSGEQYF.

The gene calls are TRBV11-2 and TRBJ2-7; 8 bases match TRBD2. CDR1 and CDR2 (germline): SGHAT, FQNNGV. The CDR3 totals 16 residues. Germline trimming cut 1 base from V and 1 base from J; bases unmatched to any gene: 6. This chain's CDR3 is CASSLGTAGVSYEQYF. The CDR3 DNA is TGTGCCAGCAGCTTAGGTACAGCGGGAGTTTCCTACGAGCAGTACTTC.

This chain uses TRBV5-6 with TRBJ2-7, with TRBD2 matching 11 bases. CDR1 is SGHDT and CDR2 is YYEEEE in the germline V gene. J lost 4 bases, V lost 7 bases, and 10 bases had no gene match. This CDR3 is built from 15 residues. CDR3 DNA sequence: TGTGCCAGCGCCCTCGGACTAGCGGGCAAATACGAGCAGTACTTC. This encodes CASALGLAGKYEQYF.

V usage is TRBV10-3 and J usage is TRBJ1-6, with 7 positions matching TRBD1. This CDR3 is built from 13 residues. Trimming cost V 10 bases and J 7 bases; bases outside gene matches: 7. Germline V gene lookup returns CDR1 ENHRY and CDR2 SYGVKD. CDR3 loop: CATGTVGNSPLHF. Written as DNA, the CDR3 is TGTGCCACCGGGACAGTAGGAAATTCACCCCTCCACTTT.

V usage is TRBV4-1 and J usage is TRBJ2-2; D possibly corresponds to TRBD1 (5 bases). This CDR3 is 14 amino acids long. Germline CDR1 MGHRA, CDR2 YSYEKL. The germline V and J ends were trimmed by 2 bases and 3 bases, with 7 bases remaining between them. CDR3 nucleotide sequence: TGCGCCAGCAGCCAACCAGGGCACACCGGGGAGCTGTTTTTT. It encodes CASSQPGHTGELFF.

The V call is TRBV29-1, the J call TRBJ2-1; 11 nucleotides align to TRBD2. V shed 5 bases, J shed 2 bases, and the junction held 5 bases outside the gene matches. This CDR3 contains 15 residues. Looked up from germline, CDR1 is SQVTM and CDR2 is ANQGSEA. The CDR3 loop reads CSVLGLAGTYNEQFF. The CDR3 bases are TGCAGCGTTCTAGGACTAGCGGGTACCTACAATGAGCAGTTCTTC.

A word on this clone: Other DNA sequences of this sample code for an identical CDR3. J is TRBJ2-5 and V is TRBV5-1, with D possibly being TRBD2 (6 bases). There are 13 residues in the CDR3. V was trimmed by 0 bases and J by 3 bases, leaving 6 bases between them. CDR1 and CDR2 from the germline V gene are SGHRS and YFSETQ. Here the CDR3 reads CASSLGGKETQYF. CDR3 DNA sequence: TGCGCCAGCAGCTTGGGCGGGAAAGAGACCCAGTACTTC.

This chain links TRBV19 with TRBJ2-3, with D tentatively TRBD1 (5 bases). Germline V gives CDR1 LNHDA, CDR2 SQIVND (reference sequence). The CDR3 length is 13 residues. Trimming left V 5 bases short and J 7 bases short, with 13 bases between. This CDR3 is CASSPQGWNTQYF. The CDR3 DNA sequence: TGTGCCAGTAGTCCCCAGGGTTGGAATACGCAGTATTTT.

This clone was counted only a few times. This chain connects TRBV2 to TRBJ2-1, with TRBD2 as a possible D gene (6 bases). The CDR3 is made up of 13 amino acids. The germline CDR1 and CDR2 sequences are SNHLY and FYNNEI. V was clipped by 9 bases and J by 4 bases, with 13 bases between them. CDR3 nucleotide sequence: TGTGCCAGTTACCACGGGACTTACAATGAGCAGTTCTTC. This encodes CASYHGTYNEQFF. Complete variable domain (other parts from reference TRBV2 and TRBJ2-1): EPEVTQTPSHQVTQMGQEVILRCVPISNHLYFYWYRQILGQKVEFLVSFYNNEISEKSEIFDDQFSVERPDGSNFTLKIRSTKLEDSAMYFCASYHGTYNEQFFGPGTRLTVL.

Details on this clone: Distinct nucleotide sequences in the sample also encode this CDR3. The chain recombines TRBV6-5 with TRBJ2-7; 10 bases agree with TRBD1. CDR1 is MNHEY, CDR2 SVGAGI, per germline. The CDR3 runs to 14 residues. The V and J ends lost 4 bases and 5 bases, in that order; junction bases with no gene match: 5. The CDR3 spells CASSSRDRGNEQYF. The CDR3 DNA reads TGTGCCAGCAGTTCCCGGGACAGGGGTAACGAGCAGTACTTC.

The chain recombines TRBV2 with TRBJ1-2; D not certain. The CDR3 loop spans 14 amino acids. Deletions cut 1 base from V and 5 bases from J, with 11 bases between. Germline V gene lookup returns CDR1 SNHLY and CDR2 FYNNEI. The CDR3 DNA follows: TGTGCCAGCAGTGAAGACCTGGGAGGGTATGGCTACACCTTC. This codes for CASSEDLGGYGYTF.

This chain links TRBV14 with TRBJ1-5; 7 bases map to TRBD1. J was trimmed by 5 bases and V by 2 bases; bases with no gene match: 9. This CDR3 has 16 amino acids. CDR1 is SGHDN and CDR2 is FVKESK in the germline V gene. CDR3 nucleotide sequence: TGTGCCAGCAGCCAAAGCCGGGACAGAGTTTATCAGCCCCAGCATTTT. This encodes CASSQSRDRVYQPQHF.

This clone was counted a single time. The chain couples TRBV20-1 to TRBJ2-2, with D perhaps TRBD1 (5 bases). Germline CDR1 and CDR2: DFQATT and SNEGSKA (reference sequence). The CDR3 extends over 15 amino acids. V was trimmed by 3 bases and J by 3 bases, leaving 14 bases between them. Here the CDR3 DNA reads TGCAGTGCTAGTCCGAGTAGGGGCGACACCGGGGAGCTGTTTTTT. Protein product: CSASPSRGDTGELFF.

Here the CDR3 DNA reads TGTGCCAGCAGCGAGAACAGGGCGGGAGGGAACTATGGCTACACCTTC. Amino acid sequence: CASSENRAGGNYGYTF. The chain is built from TRBV5-6 and TRBJ1-2; the D gene is possibly TRBD1 (6 bases). The CDR3 is 16 amino acids. Germline CDR1 SGHDT, CDR2 YYEEEE. Trimming removed 4 bases from V and 2 bases from J, with 18 bases in between. Using reference TRBV5-6 and TRBJ1-2 for the parts outside the CDR3, the full variable domain is DAGVTQSPTHLIKTRGQQVTLRCSPKSGHDTVSWYQQALGQGPQFIFQYYEEEERQRGNFPDRFSGHQFPNYSSELNVNALLLGDSALYLCASSENRAGGNYGYTFGSGTRLTVV.

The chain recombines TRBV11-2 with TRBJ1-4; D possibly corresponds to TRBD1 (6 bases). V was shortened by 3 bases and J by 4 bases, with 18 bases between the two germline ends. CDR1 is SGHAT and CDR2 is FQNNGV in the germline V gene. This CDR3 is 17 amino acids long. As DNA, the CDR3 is TGTGCCAGCAGCTTGGGGGGGGGCCCAGGATATAATGAAAAACTGTTTTTT. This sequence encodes CASSLGGGPGYNEKLFF.

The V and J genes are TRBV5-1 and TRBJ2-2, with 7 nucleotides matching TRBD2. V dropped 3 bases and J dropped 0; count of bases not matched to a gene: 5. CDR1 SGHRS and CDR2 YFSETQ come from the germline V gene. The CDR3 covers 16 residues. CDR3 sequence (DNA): TGCGCCAGCAGCTACCGTAGCGGGCCGAACACCGGGGAGCTGTTTTTT. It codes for CASSYRSGPNTGELFF.

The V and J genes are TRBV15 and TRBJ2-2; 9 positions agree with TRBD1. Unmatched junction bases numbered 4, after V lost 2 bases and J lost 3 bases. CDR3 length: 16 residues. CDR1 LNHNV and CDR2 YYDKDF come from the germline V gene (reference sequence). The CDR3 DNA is TGTGCCACCAGCAGATCCGGGACAGGGTACACCGGGGAGCTGTTTTTT. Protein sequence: CATSRSGTGYTGELFF.

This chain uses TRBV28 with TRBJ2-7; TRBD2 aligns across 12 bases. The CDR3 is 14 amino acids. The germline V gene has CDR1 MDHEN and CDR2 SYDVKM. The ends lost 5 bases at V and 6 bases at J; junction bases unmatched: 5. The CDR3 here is CASSPTSGRREQYF. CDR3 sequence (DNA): TGTGCCAGCAGTCCGACTAGCGGGAGACGCGAGCAGTACTTC.

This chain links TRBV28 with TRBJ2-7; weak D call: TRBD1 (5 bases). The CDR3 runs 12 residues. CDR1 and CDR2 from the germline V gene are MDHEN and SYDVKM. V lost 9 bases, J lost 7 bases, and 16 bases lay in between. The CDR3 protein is CASRTPEGEQYF. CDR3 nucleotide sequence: TGTGCCAGTAGGACACCGGAAGGGGAGCAGTACTTC. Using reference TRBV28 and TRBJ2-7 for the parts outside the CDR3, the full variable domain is DVKVTQSSRYLVKRTGEKVFLECVQDMDHENMFWYRQDPGLGLRLIYFSYDVKMKEKGDIPEGYSVSREKKERFSLILESASTNQTSMYLCASRTPEGEQYFGPGTRLTVT.

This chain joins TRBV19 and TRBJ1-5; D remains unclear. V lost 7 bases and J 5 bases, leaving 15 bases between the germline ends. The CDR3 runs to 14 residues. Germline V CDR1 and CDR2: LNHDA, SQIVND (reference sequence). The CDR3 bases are TGTGCCAGTAAGAGAGGAAAGGCACATCAGCCCCAGCATTTT. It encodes CASKRGKAHQPQHF.

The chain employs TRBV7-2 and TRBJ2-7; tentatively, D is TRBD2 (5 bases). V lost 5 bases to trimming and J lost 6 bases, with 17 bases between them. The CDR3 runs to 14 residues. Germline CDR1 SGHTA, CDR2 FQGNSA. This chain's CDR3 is CASSRPLLGPEQYF. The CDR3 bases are TGTGCCAGCAGCCGGCCCCTACTAGGCCCCGAGCAGTACTTC. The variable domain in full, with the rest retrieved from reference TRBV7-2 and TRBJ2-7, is GAGVSQSPSNKVTEKGKDVELRCDPISGHTALYWYRQSLGQGLEFLIYFQGNSAPDKSGLPSDRFSAERTGGSVSTLTIQRTQQEDSAVYLCASSRPLLGPEQYFGPGTRLTVT.

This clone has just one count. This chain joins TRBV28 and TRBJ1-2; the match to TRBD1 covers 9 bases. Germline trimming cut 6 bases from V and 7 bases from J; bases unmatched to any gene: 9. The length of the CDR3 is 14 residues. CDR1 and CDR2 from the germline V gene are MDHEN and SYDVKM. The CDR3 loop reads CASSIAGTGSGYTF. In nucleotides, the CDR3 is TGTGCCAGCAGCATAGCCGGGACAGGGTCTGGCTACACCTTC.

This CDR3 is CASSYSESSYNEQFF. In DNA, the CDR3 is TGTGCCAGCAGTTATAGCGAGAGCTCCTACAATGAGCAGTTCTTC. This chain connects TRBV6-6 to TRBJ2-1, with D possibly being TRBD2 (5 bases). Germline V gene data show CDR1 as MNHNY and CDR2 as SVGAGI (reference sequence). Trimming left V 3 bases short and J 0 bases short, with 9 bases between. This CDR3 contains 15 residues.

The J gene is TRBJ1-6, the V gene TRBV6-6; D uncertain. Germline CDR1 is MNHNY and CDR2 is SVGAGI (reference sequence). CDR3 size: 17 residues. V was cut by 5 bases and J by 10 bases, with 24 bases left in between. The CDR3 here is CASSPRRAPGTGSPLHF. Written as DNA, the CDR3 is TGTGCCAGCAGTCCACGGCGGGCACCCGGAACGGGGTCACCCCTCCACTTT.

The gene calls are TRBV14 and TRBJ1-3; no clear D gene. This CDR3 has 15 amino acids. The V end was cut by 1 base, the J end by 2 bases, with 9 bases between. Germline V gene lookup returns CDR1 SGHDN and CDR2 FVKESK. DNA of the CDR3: TGTGCCAGCAGCCAAGGGTCAGGCCCTGGAAACACCATATATTTT. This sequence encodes CASSQGSGPGNTIYF.